This note documents a single T cell receptor (beta chain) sequence. Its antigen has not been determined. No qualities accompany the bases; no much larger clone lies one base away. This sample is drawn from a study of Ad26.COV2.S vaccination and SARS-CoV-2 variants listed by TCRdb under 2021. At the level of the whole study: Vaccine-arm donors came from COV1001, a multicentre, randomized, double-blind, placebo-controlled phase I-IIa trial of Ad26.COV2.S in healthy adults. A total of roughly 30 samples were included in the TCR-sequenced set, comprising around 19 Ad26.COV2.S vaccine recipients, 5 placebo recipients and 8 SARS-CoV-2 convalescent individuals. Throughout the experiments and outcome assessment, investigators stayed blinded to trial group allocation. Sequencing of the TCRbeta repertoire served to evaluate the specificity and breadth of SARS-CoV-2-reactive T cell receptors following Ad26.COV2.S vaccination. Trial participants were randomized into five groups of five: low-dose or high-dose Ad26.COV2.S given once or twice, or placebo on both occasions. Dosing of Ad26.COV2.S was intramuscular, at either 5x10^10 or 1x10^11 viral particles, delivered as one shot or as two shots spaced 56 days apart.

The immunoSEQ Assay was the method used to sequence TCRbeta CDR3 regions. After extraction, genomic DNA underwent amplification by bias-controlled multiplex PCR, followed by high-throughput sequencing. The authors processed their data as follows. Collapsing and filtering of sequences were performed to quantify the absolute abundance of each unique TCRbeta CDR3 region. Usable DNA was measured by amplifying reference genes present in all nucleated cells, and TCRbeta template counts were normalized to that usable DNA to estimate T cell fraction. Repertoire TCRs were annotated as SARS-CoV-2-specific by exact matching of V gene, CDR3 amino acid sequence and J gene to a known reactive TCR set. The reference SARS-CoV-2 TCR set came from MIRA and was filtered for enrichment in COVID-19-positive ImmuneCODE repertoires, removing public or cross-reactive TCRs. Based on the MIRA antigens, annotated TCRs were further analysed at the level of specific ORF or position within ORF. Depth was the summed frequency of annotated unique rearrangements, while breadth was defined as annotated unique rearrangements over total unique productive rearrangements. Two-sided Wilcoxon rank-sum tests were used to compare TCR breadth between groups. In its TCRdb copy, this immuneACCESS table keeps in-frame sequences only and misses some clones. Where compared with another copy, unresolved V genes explain less than half of these, and the others have no known cause. V and J calls and clone size are those listed in that table; D and trimming were worked out from the DNA. Present in this sample are about 420,000 clones, more than 75% of which were seen just once. Less than 4.5% of the sample belongs to the ten largest clones.

What this sample's treatment or condition label stands for: about 20 received Ad26.COV2.S at low or high dose, single or two shots; about 5 received placebo; per-sample allocation not given. For vaccine and placebo recipients, repertoires were sequenced using samples collected on day 63 after the first injection. Between 29 July and 7 August 2020, Cohort 1b enrolled 25 adults aged 18-55 years at one site in Boston, USA. As a vaccine, Ad26.COV2.S was a replication-incompetent adenovirus type 26 vector that expressed a prefusion-stabilized SARS-CoV-2 spike protein derived from the original Wuhan strain. Taken from the germline V gene, the CDR1 and CDR2 loops are SGHTA and FQGNSA. Including the terminal cysteine and phenylalanine, the CDR3 comprises 8 residues. Only the CDR3 DNA is retained, 24 bases long and in frame from the first base. The trim is 4 bases for V and 14 bases for J, with a gap of 5 bases between the germline ends.

The research as a whole found: The study lacked the statistical power to compare responses across vaccine doses or regimens. Vaccine and placebo recipients had comparable non-spike TCR breadth, which fits with the vaccine containing only spike. According to the authors, total T cell responses may have been underestimated by the TCR breadth and depth analyses. Ad26.COV2.S recipients had higher spike-specific TCR breadth than placebo recipients (P = 0.0014). Substantial breadth of spike-specific CD8+ and CD4+ T cell responses was reported after vaccination.

The receptor's source is a person between 18 and 65 years old who received the Ad26.COV2.S COVID-19 vaccine or a placebo. The sample consisted of peripheral blood, taken in a trial of Ad26.COV2.S vaccine versus placebo. This chain is built from TRBV7-2 and TRBJ2-5; confidence is insufficient to name the D gene. Here the CDR3 is given as CASSSDYF. The DNA sequence is TGTGCCAGCAGCTCCGATTACTTC. This CDR3, with the reference TRBV7-2 and TRBJ2-5 proteins standing in past its ends, gives the full variable domain GAGVSQSPSNKVTEKGKDVELRCDPISGHTALYWYRQSLGQGLEFLIYFQGNSAPDKSGLPSDRFSAERTGGSVSTLTIQRTQQEDSAVYLCASSSDYFGPGTRLLVL.